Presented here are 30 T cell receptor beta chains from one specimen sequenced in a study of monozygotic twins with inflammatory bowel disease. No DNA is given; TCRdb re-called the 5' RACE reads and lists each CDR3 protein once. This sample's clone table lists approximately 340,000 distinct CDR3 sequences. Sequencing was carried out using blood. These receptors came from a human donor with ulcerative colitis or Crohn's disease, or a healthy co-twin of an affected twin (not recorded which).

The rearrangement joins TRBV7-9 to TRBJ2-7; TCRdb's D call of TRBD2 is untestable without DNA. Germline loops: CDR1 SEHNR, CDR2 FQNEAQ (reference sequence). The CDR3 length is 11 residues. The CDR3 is CASSLEGLKYF.

CDR3 in amino acids: CASSQTYGLPTDTQYF. The chain combines TRBV4-2 with TRBJ2-3; absent DNA, TCRdb's TRBD2 call cannot be checked. Germline CDR1 reads LGHNA; CDR2 reads YNFKEQ. The CDR3 extends over 16 amino acids.

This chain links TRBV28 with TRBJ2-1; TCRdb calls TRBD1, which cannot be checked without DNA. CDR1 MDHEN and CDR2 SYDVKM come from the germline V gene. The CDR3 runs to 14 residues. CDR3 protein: CASETVGPYNEQFF.

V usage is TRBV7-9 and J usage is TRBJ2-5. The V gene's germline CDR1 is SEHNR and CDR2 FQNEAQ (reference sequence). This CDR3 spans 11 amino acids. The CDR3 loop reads CASTSAETQYF. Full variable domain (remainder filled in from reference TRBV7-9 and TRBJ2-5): DTGVSQNPRHKITKRGQNVTFRCDPISEHNRLYWYRQTLGQGPEFLTYFQNEAQLEKSRLLSDRFSAERPKGSFSTLEIQRTEQGDSAMYLCASTSAETQYFGPGTRLLVL.

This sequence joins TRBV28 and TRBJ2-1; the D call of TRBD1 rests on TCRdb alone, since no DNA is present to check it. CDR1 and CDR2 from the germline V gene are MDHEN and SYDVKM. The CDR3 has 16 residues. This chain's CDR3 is CASSSFFGGGDRGQFF.

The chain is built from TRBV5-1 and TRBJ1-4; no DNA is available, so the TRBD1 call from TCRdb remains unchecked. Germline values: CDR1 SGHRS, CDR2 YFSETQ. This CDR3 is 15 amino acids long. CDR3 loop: CASATYRAHNEKLFF.

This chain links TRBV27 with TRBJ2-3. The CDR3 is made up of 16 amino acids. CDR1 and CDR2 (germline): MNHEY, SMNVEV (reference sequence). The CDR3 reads CASSLFLVPSTDTQYF.

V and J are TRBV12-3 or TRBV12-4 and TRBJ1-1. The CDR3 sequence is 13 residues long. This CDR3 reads CANSRKVGTEAFF.

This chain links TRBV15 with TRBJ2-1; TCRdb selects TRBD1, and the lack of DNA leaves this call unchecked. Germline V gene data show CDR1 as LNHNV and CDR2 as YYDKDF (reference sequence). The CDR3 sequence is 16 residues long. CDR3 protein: CATSRGGQGGYNEQLF.

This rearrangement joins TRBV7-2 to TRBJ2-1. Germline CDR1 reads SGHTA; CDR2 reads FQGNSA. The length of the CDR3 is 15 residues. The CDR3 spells CASSLQRRSYNEQFF.

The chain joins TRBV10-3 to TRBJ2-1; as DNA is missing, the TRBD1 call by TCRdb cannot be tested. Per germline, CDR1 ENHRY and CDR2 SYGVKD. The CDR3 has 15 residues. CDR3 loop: CAISAREGSYNEQFF.

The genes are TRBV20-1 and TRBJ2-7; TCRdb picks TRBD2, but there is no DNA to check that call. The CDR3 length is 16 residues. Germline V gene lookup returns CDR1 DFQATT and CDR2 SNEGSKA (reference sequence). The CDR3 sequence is CSANPARSGVYYEQYF.

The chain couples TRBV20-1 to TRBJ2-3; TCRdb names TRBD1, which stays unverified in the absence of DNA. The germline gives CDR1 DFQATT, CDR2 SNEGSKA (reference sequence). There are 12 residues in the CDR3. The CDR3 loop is CSAPLGTDTQYF.

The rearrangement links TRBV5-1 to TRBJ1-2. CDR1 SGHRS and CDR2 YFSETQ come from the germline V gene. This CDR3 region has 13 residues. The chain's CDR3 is CASSSGGNYGYTF.

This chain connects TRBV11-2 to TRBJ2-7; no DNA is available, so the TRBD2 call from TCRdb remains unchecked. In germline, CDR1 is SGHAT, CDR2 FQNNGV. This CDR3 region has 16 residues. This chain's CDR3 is CASSPWTSGSSYEQYF.

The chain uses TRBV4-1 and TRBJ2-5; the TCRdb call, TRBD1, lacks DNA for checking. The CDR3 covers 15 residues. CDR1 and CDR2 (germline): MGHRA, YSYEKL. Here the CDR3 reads CASSQEGAGRETQYF.

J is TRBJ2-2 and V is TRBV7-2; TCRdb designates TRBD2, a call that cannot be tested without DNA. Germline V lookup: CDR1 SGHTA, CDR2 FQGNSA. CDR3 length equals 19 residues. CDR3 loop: CASSPRRLAGGTNTGELFF.

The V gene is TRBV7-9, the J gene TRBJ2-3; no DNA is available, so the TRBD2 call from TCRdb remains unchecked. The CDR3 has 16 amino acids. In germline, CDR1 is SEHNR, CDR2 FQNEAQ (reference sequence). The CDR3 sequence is CASSAPGTRSTDTQYF. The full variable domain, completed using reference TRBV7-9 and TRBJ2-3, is DTGVSQNPRHKITKRGQNVTFRCDPISEHNRLYWYRQTLGQGPEFLTYFQNEAQLEKSRLLSDRFSAERPKGSFSTLEIQRTEQGDSAMYLCASSAPGTRSTDTQYFGPGTRLTVL.

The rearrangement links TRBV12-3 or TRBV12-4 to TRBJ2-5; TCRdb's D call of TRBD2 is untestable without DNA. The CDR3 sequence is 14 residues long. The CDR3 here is CASSLDEGGETQYF.

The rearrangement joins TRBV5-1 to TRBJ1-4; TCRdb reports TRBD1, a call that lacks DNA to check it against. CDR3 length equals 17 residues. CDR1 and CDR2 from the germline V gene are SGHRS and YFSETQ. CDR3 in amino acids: CASSLAPGQGESEKLFF.

This CDR3 is CATAGRASNQPQHF. The chain joins TRBV19 to TRBJ1-5. Germline V gene data show CDR1 as LNHDA and CDR2 as SQIVND (reference sequence). The CDR3 length is 14 residues.

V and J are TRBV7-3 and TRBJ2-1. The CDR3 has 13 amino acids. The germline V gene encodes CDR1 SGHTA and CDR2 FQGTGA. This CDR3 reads CASSLTVGNEQFF. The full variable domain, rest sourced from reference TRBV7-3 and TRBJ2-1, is GAGVSQTPSNKVTEKGKYVELRCDPISGHTALYWYRQSLGQGPEFLIYFQGTGAADDSGLPNDRFFAVRPEGSVSTLKIQRTERGDSAVYLCASSLTVGNEQFFGPGTRLTVL.

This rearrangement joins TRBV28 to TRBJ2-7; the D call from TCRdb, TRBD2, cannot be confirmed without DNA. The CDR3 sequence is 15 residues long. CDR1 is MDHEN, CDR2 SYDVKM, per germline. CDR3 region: CASSIAGTSRHEQYF.

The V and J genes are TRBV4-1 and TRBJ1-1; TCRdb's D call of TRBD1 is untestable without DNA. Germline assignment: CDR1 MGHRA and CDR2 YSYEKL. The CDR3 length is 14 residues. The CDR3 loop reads CASSQSGYATEAFF.

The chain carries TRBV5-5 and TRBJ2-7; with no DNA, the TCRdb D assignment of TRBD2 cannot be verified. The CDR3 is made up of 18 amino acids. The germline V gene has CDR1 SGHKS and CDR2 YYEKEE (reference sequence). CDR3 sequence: CASSLVGGPGTSVYEQYF.

CDR3 in amino acids: CSGHAALNQPQHF. V and J are TRBV20-1 and TRBJ1-5. This CDR3 comprises 13 residues. Germline V lookup: CDR1 DFQATT, CDR2 SNEGSKA (reference sequence).

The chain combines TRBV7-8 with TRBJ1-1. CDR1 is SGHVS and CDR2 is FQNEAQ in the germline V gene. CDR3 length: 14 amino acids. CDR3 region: CASSLGTGHLETFF.

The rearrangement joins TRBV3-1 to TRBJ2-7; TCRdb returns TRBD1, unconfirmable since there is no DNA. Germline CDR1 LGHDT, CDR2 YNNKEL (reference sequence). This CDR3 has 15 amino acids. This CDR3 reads CASSHQGAKAYEHYF.

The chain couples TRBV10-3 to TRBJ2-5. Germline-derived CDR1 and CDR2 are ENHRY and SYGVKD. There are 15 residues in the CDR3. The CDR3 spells CAISESGRSQETQYF.

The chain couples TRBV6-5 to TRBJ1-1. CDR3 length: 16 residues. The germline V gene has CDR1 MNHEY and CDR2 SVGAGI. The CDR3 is CASSYTHQVSNTEAFF.